The 27 T cell receptor beta chains below all came from one sample that was sequenced in a study of regulatory T cells in long-lasting Graves disease. Time point described: newly diagnosed GD, antithyroid drugs for less than 3 months. Researchers made the TCR library from RNA that was extracted from PBMCs. Construction of TCR beta libraries relied on iRepertoire HTBI primers and on Arm-PCR targeting CDR3 regions. TCRdb passed the multiplex PCR reads through MiXCR, listing each CDR3 protein once. The table shows 300,000 to 450,000 distinct CDR3 sequences, with around 16% occurring only once. Sequences were derived from peripheral blood mononuclear cells (PBMCs), sampled at new diagnosis, from a patient treated with antithyroid drugs. The source is a female donor with Graves disease.

There are many counts of this clonotype. CDR3 amino acids: CASSLDGTGVPTEQFF. The CDR3 bases are TGTGCCAGCAGTTTAGATGGGACAGGGGTCCCAACTGAGCAGTTCTTC. V gene TRBV12-3 or TRBV12-4 combines with J gene TRBJ2-1, with 10 nucleotides matching TRBD1. CDR3 length: 16 amino acids. The V gene end was trimmed by 1 base and the J gene end by 9 bases; junction bases not matched to a gene: 9.

This clonotype was seen at least ten times. This chain connects TRBV4-1 to TRBJ2-1, with a possible D match to TRBD2 (6 bases). The CDR3 has 16 residues. Germline V gene lookup returns CDR1 MGHRA and CDR2 YSYEKL. V lost 2 bases and J 3 bases, leaving 14 bases between the germline ends. This chain's CDR3 is CASSQIRDSIYNEQFF. As DNA, the CDR3 is TGCGCCAGCAGCCAAATCCGGGACTCAATCTACAATGAGCAGTTCTTC.

Worth noting for this clonotype: A much larger clone sits a single nucleotide away, making a read error possible. CDR3 sequence reads: CASSFLAGGRYEQYF. In DNA, the CDR3 is TGTGCCAGCAGTTTTCTAGCGGGAGGCCGCTACGAGCAGTACTTC. The chain has TRBV27 and TRBJ2-7; 11 bases align to TRBD2. Per germline, CDR1 MNHEY and CDR2 SMNVEV (reference sequence). V gave up 3 bases and J gave up 3 bases; unmatched junction bases: 4. The CDR3 is 15 amino acids.

In this sample, this clonotype turned up many times. The rearrangement joins TRBV3-1 to TRBJ2-2; the match to TRBD2 covers 11 bases. V was pared by 0 bases and J by 6 bases, with 3 bases of the junction left unmatched. Germline CDR1 reads LGHDT; CDR2 reads YNNKEL (reference sequence). The CDR3 covers 16 residues. The CDR3 DNA follows: TGTGCCAGCAGCCAAGATAGCGGGAGGGCCTCCGGGGAGCTGTTTTTT. Protein product: CASSQDSGRASGELFF.

The chain is built from TRBV11-2 and TRBJ1-2; TRBD1 matches 8 bases. After removal of 1 base from V and 5 bases from J, the junction contained 12 bases not matched to a gene. This CDR3 spans 17 amino acids. Germline CDR1 and CDR2: SGHAT and FQNNGV. The CDR3 DNA reads as TGTGCCAGCAGCTTAGCCGGGACAGGATACCATTGGTATGGCTACACCTTC. It yields the protein CASSLAGTGYHWYGYTF.

This clonotype was found many times. The chain carries TRBV27 and TRBJ2-3; D gene ambiguous. The germline V and J ends were trimmed by 6 bases and 0 bases, with 4 bases remaining between them. Per the germline V gene, CDR1 is MNHEY and CDR2 is SMNVEV (reference sequence). The CDR3 is 12 amino acids. The DNA of the CDR3 is TGTGCCAGCAGAAAGAGCACAGATACGCAGTATTTT. It specifies CASRKSTDTQYF.

The rearrangement joins TRBV13 to TRBJ1-2; tentative D call: TRBD1 (6 bases). Trimming took 6 bases from V and 0 from J, leaving 23 bases between them. CDR1 and CDR2 (germline): PRHDT, FYEKMQ (reference sequence). The CDR3 extends over 18 amino acids. Here the CDR3 DNA reads TGTGCCAGCAGAGAGGTCCTAGGACAGACAGACGCTAACTATGGCTACACCTTC. It specifies CASREVLGQTDANYGYTF.

The gene calls are TRBV20-1 and TRBJ1-4, with a tentative D call TRBD1 (6 bases). CDR1 and CDR2 (germline): DFQATT, SNEGSKA (reference sequence). The V end lost 6 bases, the J end lost 0 bases, and 20 bases lay between the germline ends. CDR3 size: 17 residues. The CDR3 DNA sequence: TGCAGTGCAAAGAGGGGGGGCGTTACTGCAACTAATGAAAAACTGTTTTTT. It yields the protein CSAKRGGVTATNEKLFF.

The chain carries TRBV10-3 and TRBJ1-2; 8 bases map to TRBD1. The CDR3 contains 16 residues. The germline V gene has CDR1 ENHRY and CDR2 SYGVKD. Losses at the gene ends were 2 bases for V and 5 bases for J; bases not matched to a gene: 10. CDR3 region: CAISETSTGAKYGYTF. The CDR3 DNA follows: TGTGCCATCAGTGAGACCTCGACAGGGGCGAAGTATGGCTACACCTTC.

This clonotype was found many times. The CDR3, as DNA: TGCGCCAGCAGCTTGGACCTTGGGGGCACTGAAGCTTTCTTT. It specifies CASSLDLGGTEAFF. This rearrangement joins TRBV5-1 to TRBJ1-1; possible D gene TRBD1, 5 bases. This CDR3 region has 14 residues. Germline V gives CDR1 SGHRS, CDR2 YFSETQ. V shed 0 bases and J shed 4 bases, with 10 bases lying between them.

This clonotype has a count of ten or more. This sequence joins TRBV10-1 and TRBJ1-1; D remains unclear. Per the germline V gene, CDR1 is WNHNN and CDR2 is SYGVQD (reference sequence). The CDR3 is 16 residues long. The V end was cut by 0 bases, the J end by 1 base, with 12 bases between. CDR3: CASSESDREGNTEAFF. The CDR3 DNA reads TGCGCCAGCAGTGAGTCAGACCGAGAGGGGAACACTGAAGCTTTCTTT.

This clonotype has at least ten counts. This rearrangement joins TRBV10-3 to TRBJ2-5; the match to TRBD1 covers 9 bases. This CDR3 has 19 amino acids. V was pared by 6 bases and J by 0 bases, with 17 bases of the junction left unmatched. Germline V CDR1 and CDR2: ENHRY, SYGVKD. The DNA for the CDR3 is TGTGCCATCAGGGATGCAACCGGGACAGGGAATTCGTACCAAGAGACCCAGTACTTC. It is translated as CAIRDATGTGNSYQETQYF.

Concerning this clonotype: A far more abundant clone sits one base away, making this likely a read error. V usage is TRBV6-4 and J usage is TRBJ2-3; 12 nucleotides line up with TRBD2. The CDR3 consists of 18 residues. V trimming: 2 bases; J trimming: 2 bases; junction bases outside the gene matches: 8. Per germline, CDR1 MRHNA and CDR2 SNTAGT. The CDR3 coding sequence is TGTGCCAGCAGTGACCCGACTAGCGGGGGCGCTAACACAGATACGCAGTATTTT. This sequence encodes CASSDPTSGGANTDTQYF.

In the case of this clonotype: Possible read error: a much larger clone is one base away. The chain employs TRBV6-9 and TRBJ2-7, with a weak D call TRBD1 (6 bases). This CDR3 contains 14 residues. Germline values: CDR1 MNHGY, CDR2 SVAAGI. Trimming cost V 4 bases and J 0 bases, with 10 bases left between them. The DNA for the CDR3 is TGTGCCAGCAGTTTCGGGACAAGCTCCTACGAGCAGTACTTC. This sequence encodes CASSFGTSSYEQYF.

Ten or more counts support this clonotype. The rearrangement joins TRBV11-2 to TRBJ2-1, with 10 positions matching TRBD2. The CDR3 runs to 16 residues. In germline, CDR1 is SGHAT, CDR2 FQNNGV. J gave up 7 bases and V 4 bases, and 10 bases lay outside the gene matches. CDR3 sequence reads: CASSSPAGGPGNEQFF. The CDR3 bases are TGTGCCAGCAGCTCTCCAGCGGGAGGGCCTGGGAATGAGCAGTTCTTC.

This clonotype was found many times. The CDR3 loop reads CASSRQLNQPQHF. In DNA form, the CDR3 reads TGTGCCAGCAGTCGGCAGCTCAATCAGCCCCAGCATTTT. V gene TRBV2 combines with J gene TRBJ1-5; D ambiguous. The CDR3 spans 13 residues. Deletions cut 5 bases from V and 3 bases from J, with 8 bases between. CDR1 and CDR2 (germline): SNHLY, FYNNEI. Supplemented by reference TRBV2 and TRBJ1-5, the full variable domain reads EPEVTQTPSHQVTQMGQEVILRCVPISNHLYFYWYRQILGQKVEFLVSFYNNEISEKSEIFDDQFSVERPDGSNFTLKIRSTKLEDSAMYFCASSRQLNQPQHFGDGTRLSIL.

At least ten counts were recorded for this clonotype. The chain uses TRBV5-1 and TRBJ1-1; 7 nucleotides align to TRBD1. Trimming removed 6 bases from V and 0 bases from J; junction bases left unmatched: 11. The germline CDR1 and CDR2 sequences are SGHRS and YFSETQ. The length of the CDR3 is 16 residues. CDR3 sequence (DNA): TGCGCCAGCATGAGGGACAGAGATTCTTTGAACACTGAAGCTTTCTTT. Translated: CASMRDRDSLNTEAFF. Variable domain in full (rest from reference TRBV5-1 and TRBJ1-1): KAGVTQTPRYLIKTRGQQVTLSCSPISGHRSVSWYQQTPGQGLQFLFEYFSETQRNKGNFPGRFSGRQFSNSRSEMNVSTLELGDSALYLCASMRDRDSLNTEAFFGQGTRLTVV.

There are many counts of this clonotype. The chain couples TRBV20-1 to TRBJ1-5; no reliable D call. This CDR3 has 16 residues. V was clipped by 0 bases and J by 5 bases, with 17 bases between them. CDR1 is DFQATT and CDR2 is SNEGSKA in the germline V gene (reference sequence). The CDR3 region has the DNA TGCAGTGCTAGAGATGAGGGCCCCATTCGGGATCAGCCCCAGCATTTT. This gives the protein CSARDEGPIRDQPQHF.

The rearrangement joins TRBV27 to TRBJ2-1; 11 nucleotides match TRBD1. Losses at the gene ends were 6 bases for V and 9 bases for J; bases not matched to a gene: 4. Germline CDR1 and CDR2: MNHEY and SMNVEV (reference sequence). CDR3 length: 13 residues. CDR3 region: CASRYGTGGEQFF. The CDR3 DNA reads as TGTGCCAGCAGGTACGGGACAGGGGGTGAGCAGTTCTTC.

This clonotype was seen repeatedly, ten times or more. The chain has TRBV27 and TRBJ2-1, with TRBD1 matching over 11 bases. The V gene end was trimmed by 5 bases and the J gene end by 7 bases; junction bases not matched to a gene: 10. CDR1 MNHEY and CDR2 SMNVEV come from the germline V gene (reference sequence). The CDR3 spans 16 residues. CDR3 in amino acids: CASSAGQGAPGNEQFF. In DNA form, the CDR3 reads TGTGCCAGCAGTGCCGGACAGGGGGCGCCGGGAAATGAGCAGTTCTTC.

This clonotype came up a few times. The chain is built from TRBV10-1 and TRBJ2-1; TRBD1 is a possible D gene (7 bases). Looked up from germline, CDR1 is WNHNN and CDR2 is SYGVQD (reference sequence). V was cut by 6 bases and J by 7 bases, with 19 bases left in between. The CDR3 totals 15 residues. The CDR3 nucleotides are TGCGCCAGCAGCTTACAGGGGACTCGCGGGAATGAGCAGTTCTTC. Its protein is CASSLQGTRGNEQFF.

This clonotype was counted ten times or more. The CDR3 loop reads CASSTERMPGNTIYF. In DNA form, the CDR3 reads TGTGCCAGCAGCACCGAGAGAATGCCTGGAAACACCATATATTTT. The chain carries TRBV7-3 and TRBJ1-3, with D unclear. V was clipped by 5 bases and J by 2 bases, with 13 bases between them. The CDR3 runs to 15 residues. Germline CDR1 is SGHTA and CDR2 is FQGTGA.

This clonotype was counted at least ten times. The genes are TRBV19 and TRBJ1-5; perhaps TRBD1 as D (6 bases). CDR1 LNHDA and CDR2 SQIVND come from the germline V gene (reference sequence). Trimming stripped 7 bases from V and 4 bases from J, with 17 bases between. This CDR3 has 15 amino acids. The CDR3 here is CASTPGQKRNQPQHF. DNA of the CDR3: TGTGCCAGTACACCAGGACAGAAGAGAAATCAGCCCCAGCATTTT.

This clonotype was counted ten times or more. J is TRBJ2-5 and V is TRBV15; tentative D call: TRBD2 (6 bases). The CDR3 runs 19 residues. Germline V gene sequence: CDR1 LNHNV, CDR2 YYDKDF (reference sequence). V was shortened by 5 bases and J by 1 base, with 26 bases between the two germline ends. CDR3: CATSRQRLLATRFQETQYF. In DNA, the CDR3 is TGTGCCACCAGCCGACAAAGGCTACTAGCCACACGGTTCCAAGAGACCCAGTACTTC.

This clonotype was recorded many times. This rearrangement joins TRBV7-9 to TRBJ2-7; tentative D call: TRBD1 (6 bases). With 5 bases removed from V and 5 bases from J, the gap between germline ends came to 16 bases. Germline values: CDR1 SEHNR, CDR2 FQNEAQ (reference sequence). The CDR3 is 14 residues long. The CDR3 DNA reads as TGTGCCAGCAGCCCTTGGACAGATGCGAACGAGCAGTACTTC. This encodes CASSPWTDANEQYF.

This clonotype was found many times. The rearrangement links TRBV12-3 or TRBV12-4 to TRBJ2-2; the D gene is possibly TRBD2 (5 bases). The length of the CDR3 is 14 residues. The V gene lost 0 bases and the J gene lost 6 bases, with 8 bases spanning the gap. This CDR3 is CASSLAPGAGELFF. The CDR3 region has the DNA TGTGCCAGCAGTTTAGCCCCCGGGGCCGGGGAGCTGTTTTTT.

This clonotype occurred a few times. The rearrangement joins TRBV27 to TRBJ2-1; the match to TRBD2 covers 9 bases. V lost 7 bases to trimming and J lost 1 base; unmatched junction nucleotides: 8. Per the germline V gene, CDR1 is MNHEY and CDR2 is SMNVEV (reference sequence). This CDR3 has 16 residues. The CDR3 DNA sequence: TGTGCCAGCATCGGCTCTAGCGGGGATTCCTACAATGAGCAGTTCTTC. Translated, it gives CASIGSSGDSYNEQFF.